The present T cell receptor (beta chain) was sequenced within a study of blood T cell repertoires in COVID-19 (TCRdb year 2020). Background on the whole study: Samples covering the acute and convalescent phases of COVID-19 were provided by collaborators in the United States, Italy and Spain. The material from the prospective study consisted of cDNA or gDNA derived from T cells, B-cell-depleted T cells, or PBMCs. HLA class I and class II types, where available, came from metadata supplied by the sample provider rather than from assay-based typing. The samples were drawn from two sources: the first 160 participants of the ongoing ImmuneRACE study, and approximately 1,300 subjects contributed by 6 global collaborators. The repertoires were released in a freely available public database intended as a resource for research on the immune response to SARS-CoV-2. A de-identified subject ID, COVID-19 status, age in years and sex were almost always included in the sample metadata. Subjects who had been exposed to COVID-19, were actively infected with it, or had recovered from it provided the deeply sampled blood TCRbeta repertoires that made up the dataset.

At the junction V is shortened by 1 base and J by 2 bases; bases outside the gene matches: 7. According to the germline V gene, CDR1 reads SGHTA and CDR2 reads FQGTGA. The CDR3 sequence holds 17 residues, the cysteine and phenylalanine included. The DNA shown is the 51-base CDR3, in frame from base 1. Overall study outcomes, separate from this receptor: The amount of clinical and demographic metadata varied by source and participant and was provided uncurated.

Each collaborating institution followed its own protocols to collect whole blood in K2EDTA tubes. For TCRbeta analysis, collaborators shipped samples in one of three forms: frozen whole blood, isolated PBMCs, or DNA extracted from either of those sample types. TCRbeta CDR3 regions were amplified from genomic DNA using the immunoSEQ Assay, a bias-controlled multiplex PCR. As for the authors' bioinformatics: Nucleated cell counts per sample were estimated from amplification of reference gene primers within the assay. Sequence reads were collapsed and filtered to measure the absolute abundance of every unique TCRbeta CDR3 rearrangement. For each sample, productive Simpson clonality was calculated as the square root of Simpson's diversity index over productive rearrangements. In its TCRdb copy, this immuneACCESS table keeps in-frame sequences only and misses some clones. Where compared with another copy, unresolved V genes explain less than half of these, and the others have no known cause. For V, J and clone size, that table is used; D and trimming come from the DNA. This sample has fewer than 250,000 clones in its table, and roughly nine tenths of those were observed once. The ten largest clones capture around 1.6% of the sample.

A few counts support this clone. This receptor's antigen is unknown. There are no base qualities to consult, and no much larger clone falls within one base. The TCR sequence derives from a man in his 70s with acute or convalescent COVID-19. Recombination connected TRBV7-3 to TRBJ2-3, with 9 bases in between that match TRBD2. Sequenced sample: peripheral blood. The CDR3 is CASSLRDSGSLTDTQYF. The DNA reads TGTGCCAGCAGCTTAAGGGATAGCGGGAGTCTCACAGATACGCAGTATTTT.